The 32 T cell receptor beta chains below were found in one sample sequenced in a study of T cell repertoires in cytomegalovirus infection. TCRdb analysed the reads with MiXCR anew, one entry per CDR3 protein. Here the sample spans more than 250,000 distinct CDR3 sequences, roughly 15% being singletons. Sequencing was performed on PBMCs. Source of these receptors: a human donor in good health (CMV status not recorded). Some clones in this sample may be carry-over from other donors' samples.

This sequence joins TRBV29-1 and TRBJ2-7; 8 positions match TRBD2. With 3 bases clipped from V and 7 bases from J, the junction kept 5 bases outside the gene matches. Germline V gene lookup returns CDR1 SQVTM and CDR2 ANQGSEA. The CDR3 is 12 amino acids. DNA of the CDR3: TGCAGCGTTGAGGCGGGAGGTCGGGAGCAGTACTTC. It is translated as CSVEAGGREQYF.

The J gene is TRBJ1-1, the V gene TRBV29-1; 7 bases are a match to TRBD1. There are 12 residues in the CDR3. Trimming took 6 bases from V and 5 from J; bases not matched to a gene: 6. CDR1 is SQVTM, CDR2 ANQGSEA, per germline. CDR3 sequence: CSVTGLETEAFF. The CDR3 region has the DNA TGCAGCGTGACAGGGTTAGAAACTGAAGCTTTCTTT.

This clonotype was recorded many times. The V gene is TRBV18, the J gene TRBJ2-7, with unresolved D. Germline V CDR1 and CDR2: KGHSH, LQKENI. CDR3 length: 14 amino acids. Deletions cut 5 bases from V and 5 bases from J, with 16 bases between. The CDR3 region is CASSTSPIIHEQYF. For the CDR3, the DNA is TGTGCCAGCTCAACATCCCCTATCATCCACGAGCAGTACTTC. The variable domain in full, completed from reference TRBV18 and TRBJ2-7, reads NAGVMQNPRHLVRRRGQEARLRCSPMKGHSHVYWYRQLPEEGLKFMVYLQKENIIDESGMPKERFSAEFPKEGPSILRIQQVVRGDSAAYFCASSTSPIIHEQYFGPGTRLTVT.

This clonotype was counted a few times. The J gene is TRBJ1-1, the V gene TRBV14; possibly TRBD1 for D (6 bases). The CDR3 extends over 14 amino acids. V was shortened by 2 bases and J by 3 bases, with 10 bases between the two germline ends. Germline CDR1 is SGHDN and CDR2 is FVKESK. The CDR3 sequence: CASSQQGRDTEAFF. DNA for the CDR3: TGTGCCAGCAGCCAACAGGGGAGGGACACTGAAGCTTTCTTT.

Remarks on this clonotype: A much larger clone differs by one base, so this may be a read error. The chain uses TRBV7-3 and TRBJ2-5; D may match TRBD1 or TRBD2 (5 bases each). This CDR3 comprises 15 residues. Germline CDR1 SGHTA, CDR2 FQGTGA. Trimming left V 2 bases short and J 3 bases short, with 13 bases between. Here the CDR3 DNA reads TGTGCCAGCAGCTTAGGGACCAGGGAAAAAGAGACCCAGTACTTC. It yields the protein CASSLGTREKETQYF.

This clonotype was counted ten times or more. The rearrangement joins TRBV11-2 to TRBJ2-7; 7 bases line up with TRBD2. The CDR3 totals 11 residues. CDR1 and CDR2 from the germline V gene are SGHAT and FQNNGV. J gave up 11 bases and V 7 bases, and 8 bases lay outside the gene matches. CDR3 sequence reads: CASTREGQKYF. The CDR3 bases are TGTGCCAGCACAAGGGAGGGCCAGAAGTACTTC.

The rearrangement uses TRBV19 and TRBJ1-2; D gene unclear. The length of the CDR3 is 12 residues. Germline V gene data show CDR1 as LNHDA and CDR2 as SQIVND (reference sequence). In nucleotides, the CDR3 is TGTGTGGTCCAGTCTACTAACTATGGCTACACCTTC. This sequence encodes CVVQSTNYGYTF.

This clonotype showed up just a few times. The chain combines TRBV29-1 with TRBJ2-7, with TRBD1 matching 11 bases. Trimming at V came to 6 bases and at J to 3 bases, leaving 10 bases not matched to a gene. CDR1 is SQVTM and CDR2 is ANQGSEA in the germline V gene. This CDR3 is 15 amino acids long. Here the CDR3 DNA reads TGCAGCGTATCTCAGGGGACAGGGGGGGACTACGAGCAGTACTTC. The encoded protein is CSVSQGTGGDYEQYF.

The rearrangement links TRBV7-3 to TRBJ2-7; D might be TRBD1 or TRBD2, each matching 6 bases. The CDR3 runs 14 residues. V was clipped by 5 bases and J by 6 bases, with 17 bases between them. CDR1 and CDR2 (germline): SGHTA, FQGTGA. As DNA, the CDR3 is TGTGCCAGCAGCCCAAGTCCACAGGGAGGCGAGCAGTACTTC. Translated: CASSPSPQGGEQYF.

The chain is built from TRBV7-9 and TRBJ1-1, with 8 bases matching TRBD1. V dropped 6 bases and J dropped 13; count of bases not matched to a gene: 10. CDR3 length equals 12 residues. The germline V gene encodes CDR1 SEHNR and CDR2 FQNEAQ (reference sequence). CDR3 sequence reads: CASSDRTGYLFF. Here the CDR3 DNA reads TGTGCCAGCAGTGATCGGACAGGGTATCTTTTCTTT. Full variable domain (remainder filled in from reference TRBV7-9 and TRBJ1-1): DTGVSQNPRHKITKRGQNVTFRCDPISEHNRLYWYRQTLGQGPEFLTYFQNEAQLEKSRLLSDRFSAERPKGSFSTLEIQRTEQGDSAMYLCASSDRTGYLFFGQGTRLTVV.

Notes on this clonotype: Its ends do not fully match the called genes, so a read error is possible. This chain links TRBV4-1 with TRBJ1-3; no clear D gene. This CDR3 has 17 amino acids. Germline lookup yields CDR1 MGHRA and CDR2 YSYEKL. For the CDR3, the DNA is TGTGCCAGCAGCCACACCGGGAACCCGTTTACTGGAAACACCATATATTTT. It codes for CASSHTGNPFTGNTIYF.

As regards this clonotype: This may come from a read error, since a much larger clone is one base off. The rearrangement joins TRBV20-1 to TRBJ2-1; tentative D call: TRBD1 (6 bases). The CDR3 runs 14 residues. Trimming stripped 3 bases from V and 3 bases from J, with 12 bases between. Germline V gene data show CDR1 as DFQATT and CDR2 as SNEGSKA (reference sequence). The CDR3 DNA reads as TGCAGTGCTAGGAGGGGGATCCGCTACAATGAGCAGTTCTTC. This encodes CSARRGIRYNEQFF.

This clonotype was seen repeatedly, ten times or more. The CDR3 loop is CASSLERSLSLHF. The DNA for the CDR3 is TGTGCCAGCAGCTTAGAAAGGTCACTATCCCTCCACTTT. The chain links TRBV7-2 to TRBJ1-6; the D is unclear. This CDR3 contains 13 residues. Trimming stripped 1 base from V and 14 bases from J, with 12 bases between. The germline V gene has CDR1 SGHTA and CDR2 FQGNSA.

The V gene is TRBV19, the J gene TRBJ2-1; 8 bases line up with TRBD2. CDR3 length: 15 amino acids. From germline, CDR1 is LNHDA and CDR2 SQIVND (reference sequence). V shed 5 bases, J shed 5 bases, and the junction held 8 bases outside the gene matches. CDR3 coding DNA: TGTGCCAGTAGTCCGTCCTTAGCGGGGCACAATGAGCAGTTCTTC. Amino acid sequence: CASSPSLAGHNEQFF.

CDR3 in DNA: TGTGCCAGCAGCGCGGGACCGGGACTGCCCCAGTACTTC. The encoded protein is CASSAGPGLPQYF. This chain uses TRBV6-2 or TRBV6-3 with TRBJ2-7, with TRBD2 as a possible D gene (6 bases). The CDR3 loop spans 13 amino acids. Per germline, CDR1 MNHEY and CDR2 SVGEGT. Trimming left V 6 bases short and J 10 bases short, with 19 bases between.

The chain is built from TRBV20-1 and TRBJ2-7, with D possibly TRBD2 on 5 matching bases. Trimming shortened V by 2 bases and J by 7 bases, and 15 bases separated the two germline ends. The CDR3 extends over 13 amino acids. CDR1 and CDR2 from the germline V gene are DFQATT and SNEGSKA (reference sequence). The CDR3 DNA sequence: TGCAGTGCTAGAATACCTAGCCGTTGGGAGCAGTACTTC. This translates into CSARIPSRWEQYF.

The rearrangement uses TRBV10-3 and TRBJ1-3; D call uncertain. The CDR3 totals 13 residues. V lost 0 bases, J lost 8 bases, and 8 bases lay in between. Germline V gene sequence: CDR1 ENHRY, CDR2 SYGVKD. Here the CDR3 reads CAISESARDTIYF. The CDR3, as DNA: TGTGCCATCAGTGAGTCTGCCCGAGACACCATATATTTT.

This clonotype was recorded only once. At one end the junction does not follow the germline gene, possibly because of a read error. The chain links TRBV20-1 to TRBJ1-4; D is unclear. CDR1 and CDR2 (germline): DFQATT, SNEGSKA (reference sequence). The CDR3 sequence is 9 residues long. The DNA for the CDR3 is TGCAGTGCTAGAGATCAAGAATATTTT. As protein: CSARDQEYF.

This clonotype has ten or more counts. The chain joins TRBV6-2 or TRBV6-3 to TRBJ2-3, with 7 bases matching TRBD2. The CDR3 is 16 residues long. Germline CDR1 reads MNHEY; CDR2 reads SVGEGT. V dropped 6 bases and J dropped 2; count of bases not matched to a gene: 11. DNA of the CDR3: TGTGCCAGCAGCCCCCGGGGCGCGGGGGACACAGATACGCAGTATTTT. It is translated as CASSPRGAGDTDTQYF.

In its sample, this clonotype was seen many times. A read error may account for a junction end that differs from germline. For the CDR3, the DNA is TGTGCCAGCAGTCCAGGGGGCAGGGAAACAGACACGCAGTATTTT. Protein product: CASSPGGRETDTQYF. The chain combines TRBV6-4 with TRBJ2-3, with 8 bases matching TRBD1. The CDR3 spans 15 residues. Per the germline V gene, CDR1 is MRHNA and CDR2 is SNTAGT.

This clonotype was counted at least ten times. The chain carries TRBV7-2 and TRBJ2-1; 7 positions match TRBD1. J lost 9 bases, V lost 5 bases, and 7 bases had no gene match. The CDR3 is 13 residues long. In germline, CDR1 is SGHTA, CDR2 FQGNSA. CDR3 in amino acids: CASSQIQGSEQFF. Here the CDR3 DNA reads TGTGCCAGCAGCCAAATACAGGGGAGTGAGCAGTTCTTC.

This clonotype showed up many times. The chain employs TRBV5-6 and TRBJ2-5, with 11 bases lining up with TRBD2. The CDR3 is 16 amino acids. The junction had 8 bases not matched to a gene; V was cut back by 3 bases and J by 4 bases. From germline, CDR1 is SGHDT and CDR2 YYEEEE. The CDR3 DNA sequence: TGTGCCAGCAGCTCACTAGCGGGGGCCTCGGCAGAGACCCAGTACTTC. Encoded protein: CASSSLAGASAETQYF.

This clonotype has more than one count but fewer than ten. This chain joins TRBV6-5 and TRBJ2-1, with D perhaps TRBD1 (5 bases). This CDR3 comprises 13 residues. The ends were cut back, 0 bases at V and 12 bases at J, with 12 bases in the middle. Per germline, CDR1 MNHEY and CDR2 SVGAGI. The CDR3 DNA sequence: TGTGCCAGCAGTTACTCGTTATCAGGGTTGCAGTTCTTC. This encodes CASSYSLSGLQFF.

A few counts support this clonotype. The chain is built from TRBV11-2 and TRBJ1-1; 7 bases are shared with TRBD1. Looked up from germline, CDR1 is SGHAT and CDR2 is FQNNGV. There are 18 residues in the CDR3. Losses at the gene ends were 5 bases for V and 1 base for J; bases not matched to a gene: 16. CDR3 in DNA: TGTGCCAGCAGCCGGATTTCGGACAGGAGAGATCGGAACACTGAAGCTTTCTTT. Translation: CASSRISDRRDRNTEAFF.

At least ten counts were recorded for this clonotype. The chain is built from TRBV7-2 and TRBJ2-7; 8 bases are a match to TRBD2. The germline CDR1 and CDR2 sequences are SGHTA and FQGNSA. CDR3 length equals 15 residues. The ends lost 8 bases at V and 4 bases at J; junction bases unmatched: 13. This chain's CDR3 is CASSESSGSTYEQYF. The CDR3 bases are TGTGCCAGCTCCGAGTCCAGCGGGAGTACGTACGAGCAGTACTTC.

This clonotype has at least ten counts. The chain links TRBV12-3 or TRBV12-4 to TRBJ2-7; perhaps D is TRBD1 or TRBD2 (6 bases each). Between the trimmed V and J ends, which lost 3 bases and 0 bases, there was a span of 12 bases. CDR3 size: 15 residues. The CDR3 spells CASSFTGASSYEQYF. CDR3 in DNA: TGTGCCAGCAGTTTTACGGGGGCTAGCTCCTACGAGCAGTACTTC.

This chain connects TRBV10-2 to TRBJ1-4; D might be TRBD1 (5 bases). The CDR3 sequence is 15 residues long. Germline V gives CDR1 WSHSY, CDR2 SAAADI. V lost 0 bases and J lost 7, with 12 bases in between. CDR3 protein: CASSESGQGSEKLFF. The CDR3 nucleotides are TGCGCCAGCAGTGAGTCGGGTCAGGGAAGTGAAAAACTGTTTTTT.

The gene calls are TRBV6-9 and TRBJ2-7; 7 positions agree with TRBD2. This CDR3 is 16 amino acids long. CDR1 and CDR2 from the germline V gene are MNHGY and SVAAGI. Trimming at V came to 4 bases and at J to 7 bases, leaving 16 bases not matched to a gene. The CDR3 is CASSFLPGTTFEEQYF. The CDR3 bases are TGTGCCAGCAGTTTTCTACCCGGGACTACCTTTGAAGAGCAGTACTTC.

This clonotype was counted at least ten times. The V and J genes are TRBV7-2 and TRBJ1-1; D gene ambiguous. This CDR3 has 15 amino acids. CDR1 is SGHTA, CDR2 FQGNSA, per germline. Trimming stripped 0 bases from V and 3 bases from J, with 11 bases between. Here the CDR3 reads CASSLAGFSDTEAFF. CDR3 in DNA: TGTGCCAGCAGCTTAGCCGGCTTCTCGGACACTGAAGCTTTCTTT.

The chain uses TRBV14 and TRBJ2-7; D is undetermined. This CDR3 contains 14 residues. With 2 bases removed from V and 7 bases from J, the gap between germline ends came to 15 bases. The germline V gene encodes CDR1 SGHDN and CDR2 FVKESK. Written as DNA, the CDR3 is TGTGCCAGCAGCCAACATATACAGACTGGGGAGCAGTACTTC. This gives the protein CASSQHIQTGEQYF.

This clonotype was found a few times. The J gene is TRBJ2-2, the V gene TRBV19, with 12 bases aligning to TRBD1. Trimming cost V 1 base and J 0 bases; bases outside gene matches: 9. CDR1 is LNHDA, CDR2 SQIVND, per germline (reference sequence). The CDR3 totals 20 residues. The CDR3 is CASSIAWGQGAPANTGELFF. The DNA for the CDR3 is TGTGCCAGTAGTATAGCCTGGGGACAGGGGGCCCCCGCGAACACCGGGGAGCTGTTTTTT.

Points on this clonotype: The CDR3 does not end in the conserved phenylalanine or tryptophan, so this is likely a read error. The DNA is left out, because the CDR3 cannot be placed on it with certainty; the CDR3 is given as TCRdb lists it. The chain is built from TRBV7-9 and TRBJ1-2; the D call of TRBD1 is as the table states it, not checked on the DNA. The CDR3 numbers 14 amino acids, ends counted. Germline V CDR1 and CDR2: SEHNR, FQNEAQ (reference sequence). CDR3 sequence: CASSRTGTGFGYNY.